A selection of T cell receptor beta chains follows, all from one sample in a study of control samples from healthy donors and cancer patients. This table comes from immunoSEQ multiplex PCR, and its TCRdb copy is limited to in-frame clones, with some not included. The data hold fewer than 90,000 clones, with approximately 84% observed a single time. The material sequenced was blood. These receptors came from a man in his forties or fifties in good health. CDR3s include the opening cysteine and the closing phenylalanine or tryptophan. A D gene is named only where the DNA matches it firmly. Size tells how often a clone was seen (once, few, many) or the class of an expanded clone, and some rows leave it out.

clone size	D gene	V gene	J gene	CDR3 protein	CDR3 DNA
.	.	TRBV6-5	TRBJ2-1	CASSSPGLLHEQFF	TGTGCCAGCAGTTCTCCGGGACTTCTGCATGAGCAGTTCTTC
.	TRBD2	TRBV18	TRBJ2-3	CASSPRLAGGPGTDTQYF	TGTGCCAGCTCACCGCGACTAGCGGGAGGGCCGGGTACAGATACGCAGTATTTT
.	TRBD1	TRBV5-4	TRBJ2-7	CASSPRRGPNEQYF	TGTGCCAGCAGCCCCCGAAGGGGGCCTAACGAGCAGTACTTC
.	.	TRBV28	TRBJ2-7	CASSFTGQLYEQYF	TGTGCCAGCAGTTTTACCGGACAGCTCTACGAGCAGTACTTC
.	.	TRBV3-1/TRBV3-2	TRBJ2-3	CASSLRGADTQYF	TGTGCCAGCAGCCTCCGAGGGGCTGATACGCAGTATTTT
.	.	TRBV19	TRBJ1-4	CASSIGGMINEKLFF	TGTGCCAGTAGTATCGGGGGGATGATAAATGAAAAACTGTTTTTT
few	.	TRBV11-3	TRBJ2-5	CASTSGETQYF	TGTGCCAGCACTTCGGGGGAGACCCAGTACTTC
.	TRBD1	TRBV28	TRBJ2-7	CASSRTGAYEQYF	TGTGCCAGCAGCAGGACAGGGGCCTACGAGCAGTACTTC
.	.	TRBV5-1	TRBJ1-3	CASSLSSGDGNTIYF	TGCGCCAGCAGCTTGTCTTCTGGTGACGGAAACACCATATATTTT
.	.	TRBV3-1/TRBV3-2	TRBJ1-3	CASSPAYTGNTIYF	TGTGCCAGCAGCCCGGCGTATACTGGAAACACCATATATTTT
.	TRBD1	TRBV9	TRBJ2-7	CASSVQGAYEQYF	TGTGCCAGCAGCGTTCAGGGGGCCTACGAGCAGTACTTC
.	.	TRBV9	TRBJ2-1	CASSADPVDYQGNEQFF	TGTGCCAGCAGCGCCGATCCCGTGGACTATCAGGGGAATGAGCAGTTCTTC
.	.	TRBV27	TRBJ1-3	CASGYAGNTIYF	TGTGCCAGCGGATATGCTGGAAACACCATATATTTT
once	.	TRBV18	TRBJ1-5	CASSPLGGKINQPQHF	TGTGCCAGCTCACCACTTGGGGGGAAAATCAATCAGCCCCAGCATTTT
few	.	TRBV10-3	TRBJ1-5	CASAWGYNQPQHF	TGTGCCTCGGCATGGGGGTATAATCAGCCCCAGCATTTT
.	.	TRBV7-3	TRBJ2-5	CASRTTGHNQETQYF	TGTGCCAGCAGAACCACGGGACACAACCAAGAGACCCAGTACTTC
once	TRBD1	TRBV9	TRBJ1-2	CASSADRSIRGYTF	TGTGCCAGCAGCGCGGACAGGAGTATTCGGGGCTACACCTTC
.	.	TRBV4-1	TRBJ2-7	CASSQDSGSNYEQYF	TGCGCCAGCAGCCAAGACTCCGGGAGTAACTACGAGCAGTACTTC
.	TRBD1	TRBV3-1/TRBV3-2	TRBJ1-2	CASSQDGTDYGYTF	TGTGCCAGCAGCCAAGATGGGACAGACTATGGCTACACCTTC
.	.	TRBV9	TRBJ2-3	CASSVEAPDTQYF	TGTGCCAGCAGCGTAGAGGCCCCGGATACGCAGTATTTT
.	.	TRBV30	TRBJ2-7	CAGLSGRKDEQYF	TGTGCCGGGCTTAGCGGAAGGAAAGACGAGCAGTACTTC
.	TRBD1	TRBV2	TRBJ1-6	CASSVGDRSPLHF	TGTGCCAGCAGTGTAGGGGACAGATCACCCCTCCACTTT
few	TRBD2	TRBV7-2	TRBJ2-3	CASSLMSGGGTDTQYF	TGTGCCAGCAGCTTAATGAGCGGGGGGGGCACAGATACGCAGTATTTT
.	TRBD2	TRBV5-1	TRBJ2-5	CASSLIGGGPQETQYF	TGCGCCAGCAGCTTAATTGGCGGGGGGCCGCAAGAGACCCAGTACTTC
few	.	TRBV6-5	TRBJ2-2	CASSSKESGELFF	TGTGCCAGCAGTTCAAAGGAGTCCGGGGAGCTGTTTTTT
.	.	TRBV29-1	TRBJ1-1	CSVETQGMNTEAFF	TGCAGCGTTGAAACCCAGGGTATGAACACTGAAGCTTTCTTT
.	.	TRBV7-9	TRBJ2-2	CASSLGGGTYTGELFF	TGTGCCAGCAGCTTGGGTGGCGGGACCTACACCGGGGAGCTGTTTTTT
.	.	TRBV24-1	TRBJ2-2	CATSDWNTGELFF	TGTGCCACCAGTGATTGGAACACCGGGGAGCTGTTTTTT
.	TRBD1	TRBV9	TRBJ1-6	CASSPQGAASGSPLHF	TGTGCCAGCAGCCCCCAGGGGGCGGCCTCTGGTTCACCCCTCCACTTT
.	.	TRBV6-2/TRBV6-3	TRBJ2-2	CASSAVGGGTGELFF	TGTGCCAGCAGCGCGGTGGGAGGAGGGACCGGGGAGCTGTTTTTT
.	.	TRBV4-1	TRBJ2-3	CASSQVGSADTQYF	TGCGCCAGCAGCCAAGTCGGCAGTGCAGATACGCAGTATTTT
.	.	TRBV27	TRBJ1-3	CASSLAGGGGNTIYF	TGTGCCAGCAGTTTAGCCGGGGGCGGTGGAAACACCATATATTTT
.	TRBD1	TRBV9	TRBJ1-2	CASSVAQGARGGYTF	TGTGCCAGCAGCGTAGCCCAGGGGGCAAGGGGTGGCTACACCTTC
.	TRBD1	TRBV30	TRBJ2-2	CAYEQGSTNTGELFF	TGTGCCTACGAACAGGGGAGTACGAACACCGGGGAGCTGTTTTTT
.	.	TRBV11-2	TRBJ1-3	CASSSRGGNTIYF	TGTGCCAGCAGCTCCAGGGGAGGAAACACCATATATTTT
.	.	TRBV5-4	TRBJ2-3	CASSPTTDTQYF	TGTGCCAGCAGCCCGACCACAGATACGCAGTATTTT
.	TRBD2	TRBV5-1	TRBJ2-1	CASSASGGARNEQFF	TGCGCCAGCAGCGCCAGCGGGGGGGCGCGAAATGAGCAGTTCTTC
.	.	TRBV5-1	TRBJ1-5	CASSLDPASNQPQHF	TGCGCCAGCAGCTTGGATCCAGCTAGCAATCAGCCCCAGCATTTT
.	.	TRBV11-3	TRBJ1-6	CASSSGGSYNSPLHF	TGTGCCAGCAGCTCCGGGGGCTCCTATAATTCACCCCTCCACTTT
.	TRBD1	TRBV28	TRBJ1-5	CASSLSGTGGNQPQHF	TGTGCCAGCAGTTTATCTGGGACAGGGGGAAATCAGCCCCAGCATTTT
few	TRBD2	TRBV2	TRBJ2-7	CASSRLAGVSYEQYF	TGTGCCAGCAGTAGACTAGCGGGCGTCTCCTACGAGCAGTACTTC
.	.	TRBV6-6	TRBJ1-1	CASSYPGPTEAFF	TGTGCCAGCAGTTACCCGGGGCCCACTGAAGCTTTCTTT
.	TRBD2	TRBV5-6	TRBJ2-7	CASSLAGGDHEQYF	TGTGCCAGCAGCTTGGCCGGGGGGGACCACGAGCAGTACTTC
.	.	TRBV19	TRBJ1-2	CASSNQGLGGFYGYTF	TGTGCCAGTAGTAACCAGGGATTAGGGGGTTTCTATGGCTACACCTTC
.	.	TRBV28	TRBJ1-1	CASSLIAGRQGTEAFF	TGTGCCAGCAGTTTAATTGCCGGTCGTCAAGGGACTGAAGCTTTCTTT
.	TRBD1	TRBV5-1	TRBJ2-1	CASSLAGGHNEQFF	TGCGCCAGCAGCTTGGCAGGGGGTCACAATGAGCAGTTCTTC
.	.	TRBV21-1	TRBJ2-7	CVSSAPFREGLYEQYF	TGTGTCAGCAGCGCCCCTTTCCGGGAGGGCCTCTACGAGCAGTACTTC
.	.	TRBV5-4	TRBJ1-4	CASSLWGANEKLFF	TGTGCCAGCAGCTTGTGGGGGGCTAATGAAAAACTGTTTTTT
once	.	TRBV12-3/TRBV12-4	TRBJ2-3	CASSLAQDSTQYF	TGTGCCAGCAGTTTAGCGCAGGATAGCACGCAGTATTTT
.	.	TRBV7-9	TRBJ1-2	CASSSQGRGGYTF	TGTGCCAGCAGCTCGCAGGGGCGGGGTGGCTACACCTTC